This T cell receptor (beta chain) was observed in a study of T cell repertoires in cytomegalovirus infection. V lost 8 bases to trimming and J lost 0 bases, with 9 bases between them. This CDR3 has 13 residues. Per germline, CDR1 SGHTA and CDR2 FQGNSA. From the reads, TCRdb called clonotypes with MiXCR, one entry per CDR3 protein. Of approximately 390,000 distinct CDR3 sequences in the sample, about 35% are singletons; the top ten hold 13%. This clonotype occurred many times. What it recognizes is unknown. This chain connects TRBV7-2 to TRBJ2-3; the D is unclear. The receptor's source is a human donor in good health (CMV status not recorded). Some clones in this sample may be carry-over from other donors' samples. Material: cultured PBMCs, obtained from culture after CMV antigen stimulation. The CDR3 bases are TGTGCCAGCGTGGGCGAGAGCACAGATACGCAGTATTTT. Translation: CASVGESTDTQYF.